These 18 T cell receptor beta chains were sequenced from one sample in a study of OX40 agonist ivuxolimab in advanced cancers. Library preparation used the immunoSEQ multiplex PCR assay. As stored in TCRdb, this immuneACCESS dataset retains in-frame rearrangements with V and J assigned. A fraction of the clones does not appear; measured against another copy, unresolved V genes explain less than half of the discrepancy, and the remainder lacks a known reason. Across this sample there are under 85,000 clones, with 84% seen only once. The biggest ten clones account for approximately 2.6% of the sample. The source was CD4+ or CD8+ T cells sorted from blood, collected in a trial of the OX40 agonist ivuxolimab. Every receptor here comes from an adult with an advanced solid tumor such as melanoma, head and neck, liver or kidney cancer.

The chain has TRBV9 and TRBJ2-7, with TRBD1 identical over 9 bases. Per the germline V gene, CDR1 is SGDLS and CDR2 is YYNGEE. V shed 4 bases and J 5 bases; nucleotides not matched to a gene: 16. This CDR3 contains 17 residues. The CDR3 coding sequence is TGTGCCAGCAGCCCAGCTCTGTTTTGGGACAGGGAAGACGAGCAGTACTTC. This gives the protein CASSPALFWDREDEQYF.

This clone came up once. This chain links TRBV7-2 with TRBJ2-7; the match to TRBD1 covers 10 bases. The CDR3 is made up of 13 amino acids. Germline lookup yields CDR1 SGHTA and CDR2 FQGNSA. The J segment lost 5 bases and the V segment lost 8 bases, leaving 6 bases of the junction unmatched. The CDR3 loop reads CASQGQGWNEQYF. In DNA, the CDR3 is TGTGCCAGCCAGGGACAGGGGTGGAACGAGCAGTACTTC.

A few counts support this clone. The chain employs TRBV19 and TRBJ1-5; 7 bases are a match to TRBD1. The germline V gene has CDR1 LNHDA and CDR2 SQIVND (reference sequence). This CDR3 has 14 amino acids. Trimming took 0 bases from V and 6 from J; bases not matched to a gene: 2. CDR3 protein: CASSIDRGGQPQHF. Here the CDR3 DNA reads TGTGCCAGTAGTATAGACAGGGGGGGTCAGCCCCAGCATTTT.

This clone was counted a single time. The chain has TRBV6-6 and TRBJ2-5; 7 bases align to TRBD1. Germline V gene data show CDR1 as MNHNY and CDR2 as SVGAGI (reference sequence). The length of the CDR3 is 14 residues. With 2 bases clipped from V and 9 bases from J, the junction kept 9 bases outside the gene matches. In DNA form, the CDR3 reads TGTGCCAGCAGTTACGGGACAGCCACGAAGGCCCAGTACTTC. Protein product: CASSYGTATKAQYF.

The chain links TRBV6-5 to TRBJ1-1, with D possibly TRBD1 on 5 matching bases. Germline CDR1 and CDR2: MNHEY and SVGAGI. V was pared by 6 bases and J by 0 bases, with 8 bases between. This CDR3 comprises 13 residues. CDR3 region: CASRQVMNTEAFF. The DNA of the CDR3 is TGTGCCAGCAGACAGGTTATGAACACTGAAGCTTTCTTT.

The chain combines TRBV27 with TRBJ2-7; unclear D gene. The germline CDR1 and CDR2 sequences are MNHEY and SMNVEV (reference sequence). Deletions cut 5 bases from V and 6 bases from J, with 17 bases between. This CDR3 region has 14 residues. The CDR3 DNA sequence: TGTGCCAGCAGTCCCCAAACCGCCGGTTCCGAGCAGTACTTC. It yields the protein CASSPQTAGSEQYF.

The gene calls are TRBV7-3 and TRBJ2-1; 9 bases fit TRBD1. Germline trimming cut 5 bases from V and 7 bases from J; bases unmatched to any gene: 0. The CDR3 loop spans 12 amino acids. Germline CDR1 is SGHTA and CDR2 is FQGTGA. The CDR3, as DNA: TGTGCCAGCAGCGGGACAGGGAATGAGCAGTTCTTC. Its protein is CASSGTGNEQFF.

The chain employs TRBV30 and TRBJ2-3; the D gene is possibly TRBD1 (6 bases). V was clipped by 1 base and J by 2 bases, with 10 bases between them. Germline V gene lookup returns CDR1 GTSNPN and CDR2 SVGIG (reference sequence). The CDR3 is made up of 14 amino acids. CDR3 region: CAWSAGTPTDTQYF. CDR3 nucleotide sequence: TGTGCCTGGAGTGCGGGGACACCCACAGATACGCAGTATTTT.

The J gene is TRBJ2-1, the V gene TRBV29-1; possibly TRBD1 for D (6 bases). V lost 7 bases to trimming and J lost 9 bases, with 19 bases between them. The CDR3 is made up of 13 amino acids. The germline CDR1 and CDR2 sequences are SQVTM and ANQGSEA. DNA for the CDR3: TGCAGCGCCCTTCAGTATACAGGGCGTGAGCAGTTCTTC. This gives the protein CSALQYTGREQFF.

The chain is built from TRBV6-6 and TRBJ2-3; TRBD2 agrees at 10 bases. The CDR3 totals 16 residues. Trimming at V came to 2 bases and at J to 4 bases, leaving 6 bases not matched to a gene. Germline V gene sequence: CDR1 MNHNY, CDR2 SVGAGI (reference sequence). The CDR3 region is CASSYRQAGGPDTQYF. The CDR3 DNA sequence: TGTGCCAGCAGTTACCGGCAAGCGGGGGGGCCAGATACGCAGTATTTT.

In its sample, this clone was seen a few times. CDR3 DNA sequence: TGTGCCAGCACCCAAGGGGGAGGGACTGAAGCTTTCTTT. Its protein product is CASTQGGGTEAFF. J is TRBJ1-1 and V is TRBV7-3; weak D call: TRBD1 (6 bases). Per the germline V gene, CDR1 is SGHTA and CDR2 is FQGTGA. The CDR3 is made up of 13 amino acids. V was trimmed by 7 bases and J by 5 bases, leaving 14 bases between them.

The chain carries TRBV6-5 and TRBJ1-6, with a weak D call TRBD1 (5 bases). V was clipped by 5 bases and J by 3 bases, with 8 bases between them. The CDR3 length is 14 residues. Germline assignment: CDR1 MNHEY and CDR2 SVGAGI. The chain's CDR3 is CASSRDSYNSPLHF. The CDR3 coding sequence is TGTGCCAGCAGTCGCGACAGCTATAATTCACCCCTCCACTTT.

CDR3 protein: CASSLEGRGGTEAFF. The DNA of the CDR3 is TGTGCCAGCAGCTTGGAGGGGCGAGGAGGGACTGAAGCTTTCTTT. This chain connects TRBV7-9 to TRBJ1-1, with D tentatively TRBD1 (5 bases). From germline, CDR1 is SEHNR and CDR2 FQNEAQ (reference sequence). V lost 3 bases to trimming and J lost 5 bases, with 16 bases between them. CDR3 length: 15 residues.

This chain connects TRBV19 to TRBJ1-5; 7 bases align to TRBD1. Germline V gene lookup returns CDR1 LNHDA and CDR2 SQIVND (reference sequence). The CDR3 spans 14 residues. V lost 5 bases, J lost 3 bases, and 4 bases stayed unmatched. In nucleotides, the CDR3 is TGTGCCAGTAGTGCCACAGGGGACAATCAGCCCCAGCATTTT. Translation gives CASSATGDNQPQHF.

The chain recombines TRBV19 with TRBJ1-5; no clear D gene. With 3 bases removed from V and 0 bases from J, the gap between germline ends came to 9 bases. CDR1 and CDR2 from the germline V gene are LNHDA and SQIVND (reference sequence). CDR3 size: 15 residues. Here the CDR3 reads CASSMVADSNQPQHF. The CDR3 nucleotides read TGTGCCAGTAGTATGGTGGCGGATAGCAATCAGCCCCAGCATTTT.

This sequence joins TRBV5-4 and TRBJ1-5; D is possibly TRBD1 (5 bases). CDR1 is SGHNT, CDR2 YYREEE, per germline (reference sequence). CDR3 length equals 16 residues. V was pared by 3 bases and J by 4 bases, with 17 bases between. CDR3 sequence: CASSYGPAGRNQPQHF. The CDR3 nucleotides are TGTGCCAGCAGCTACGGCCCCGCAGGGAGAAATCAGCCCCAGCATTTT.

The V gene is TRBV11-3, the J gene TRBJ2-3; 7 nucleotides line up with TRBD2. J lost 4 bases, V lost 5 bases, and 6 bases had no gene match. This CDR3 has 14 residues. Germline V CDR1 and CDR2: SGHNT, YENEEA. CDR3 in amino acids: CASSLGLSSDTQYF. In DNA form, the CDR3 reads TGTGCCAGCAGCCTGGGACTATCCTCAGATACGCAGTATTTT.

This chain connects TRBV6-5 to TRBJ2-7; 8 bases are a match to TRBD1. The CDR3 runs 15 residues. Germline CDR1 is MNHEY and CDR2 is SVGAGI. V trimming: 5 bases; J trimming: 2 bases; junction bases outside the gene matches: 8. The CDR3 is CASSLYGTGTYEQYF. Written as DNA, the CDR3 is TGTGCCAGCAGTCTATACGGGACAGGAACCTACGAGCAGTACTTC.